The T cell receptor (beta chain) under discussion was sequenced for a study of blood T cell repertoires in COVID-19. The CDR3 has 12 residues. Germline CDR1 LGHDT, CDR2 YNNKEL (reference sequence). Trimming cost V 6 bases and J 9 bases, with 12 bases left between them. The study assigned cohorts using participant-reported clinical history. The table came from immunoSEQ multiplex PCR; TCRdb's copy has only in-frame clones and leaves some out. Among approximately 350,000 clones listed, around 83% were seen once. This clone showed up just once. The sequence derives from a woman in her forties or fifties who had recovered from COVID-19. Sample: PBMCs or T cells enriched from blood (not recorded which). The V gene is TRBV3-1 (or the pseudogene TRBV3-2), the J gene TRBJ1-5, with D possibly matching TRBD1 (6 bases). CDR3 protein: CASSHGQRPQHF. The CDR3 DNA follows: TGTGCCAGCAGTCATGGACAGCGGCCCCAGCATTTT.